Below, 32 T cell receptor beta chains from the same sample are listed, as sequenced in a study of Ad26.COV2.S vaccination and SARS-CoV-2 variants. Data came from immunoSEQ multiplex PCR; TCRdb stores just in-frame clones and leaves some out. The sample records some 340,000 clones, 70% to 90% being singletons. Sample treatment: 19 received Ad26.COV2.S at low or high dose, single or two shots; 5 received placebo; per-sample allocation not given. Sampling took place 63 days after the first vaccine or placebo injection. The sample in question was peripheral blood, obtained in a trial of Ad26.COV2.S vaccine versus placebo. Receptor source: a person between 18 and 59 years old who received the Ad26.COV2.S COVID-19 vaccine or a placebo.

The chain combines TRBV18 with TRBJ2-4; 10 nucleotides agree with TRBD2. Germline trimming cut 2 bases from V and 8 bases from J; bases unmatched to any gene: 9. Germline V gene sequence: CDR1 KGHSH, CDR2 LQKENI. This CDR3 has 16 residues. CDR3 sequence: CASSPSTGLARHIQYF. The CDR3 DNA follows: TGTGCCAGCTCACCATCCACGGGACTAGCGAGGCACATTCAGTACTTC.

This clone has just one count. The chain combines TRBV7-2 with TRBJ2-7, with D perhaps matching TRBD1 or TRBD2 (5 bases each). The CDR3 extends over 14 amino acids. The V end was cut by 6 bases, the J end by 2 bases, with 14 bases between. Germline V gene lookup returns CDR1 SGHTA and CDR2 FQGNSA. The CDR3 region is CASSPRDGTYEQYF. The CDR3 DNA is TGTGCCAGCAGTCCCAGGGACGGAACCTACGAGCAGTACTTC. Drawing the rest from reference TRBV7-2 and TRBJ2-7, the complete variable domain is GAGVSQSPSNKVTEKGKDVELRCDPISGHTALYWYRQSLGQGLEFLIYFQGNSAPDKSGLPSDRFSAERTGGSVSTLTIQRTQQEDSAVYLCASSPRDGTYEQYFGPGTRLTVT.

The J gene is TRBJ1-2, the V gene TRBV7-2, with D perhaps TRBD1 (5 bases). The CDR3 runs 17 residues. V lost 5 bases to trimming and J lost 4 bases, with 23 bases between them. Germline values: CDR1 SGHTA, CDR2 FQGNSA. Here the CDR3 reads CASSLTRSGPSRYGYTF. The CDR3 nucleotides read TGTGCCAGCAGCCTTACCCGGTCGGGACCGAGTCGCTATGGCTACACCTTC.

This clone was detected many times. The gene calls are TRBV4-2 and TRBJ2-7; the D is unclear. This CDR3 is 13 amino acids long. The germline gives CDR1 LGHNA, CDR2 YNFKEQ. Trimming removed 5 bases from V and 5 bases from J, with 13 bases in between. CDR3 nucleotides: TGTGCCAGCAGCTACTCCCGGGCGGACGAGCAGTACTTC. Translated: CASSYSRADEQYF.

The table lists this clone with a few counts. The CDR3 loop is CASKVSLNTEAFF. CDR3 in DNA: TGCGCCAGCAAGGTCAGTTTGAACACTGAAGCTTTCTTT. V and J are TRBV5-1 and TRBJ1-1; the D is unclear. The length of the CDR3 is 13 residues. The germline V gene has CDR1 SGHRS and CDR2 YFSETQ. With 6 bases removed from V and 0 bases from J, the gap between germline ends came to 9 bases.

This clone was observed a single time. The chain joins TRBV4-3 to TRBJ2-2; D possibly corresponds to TRBD2 (7 bases). The germline V and J ends were trimmed by 2 bases and 6 bases, with 13 bases remaining between them. The CDR3 has 15 residues. CDR1 is LGHNA, CDR2 YSLEER, per germline. The CDR3 protein is CASSQLIGGAGELFF. The CDR3 nucleotides are TGCGCCAGCAGCCAATTGATAGGGGGGGCCGGGGAGCTGTTTTTT.

The rearrangement joins TRBV5-8 to TRBJ1-1, with D unclear. Germline values: CDR1 SGHTS, CDR2 YDEGEE. The V end was cut by 6 bases, the J end by 4 bases, with 10 bases between. This CDR3 comprises 12 residues. The DNA for the CDR3 is TGTGCCAGCAAGAGGGTGTTCACTGAAGCTTTCTTT. Translating gives CASKRVFTEAFF.

This chain links TRBV30 with TRBJ2-6; D not resolved. This CDR3 spans 15 amino acids. V dropped 3 bases and J dropped 4 bases, with 13 bases sitting between them. Germline V lookup: CDR1 GTSNPN, CDR2 SVGIG (reference sequence). CDR3 bases: TGTGCCTGGAGAGATTGGGTGGCCGGGGCCAACGTCCTGACTTTC. Amino acids: CAWRDWVAGANVLTF.

This chain uses TRBV6-1 with TRBJ1-3; D unresolved. Trimming removed 1 base from V and 0 bases from J, with 7 bases in between. The CDR3 has 15 amino acids. CDR1 is MNHNS and CDR2 is SASEGT in the germline V gene. CDR3 nucleotide sequence: TGTGCCAGCAGTGAAGGCGGAAGCTCTGGAAACACCATATATTTT. It is translated as CASSEGGSSGNTIYF.

The chain couples TRBV19 to TRBJ1-1; 10 bases align to TRBD1. Germline V gene sequence: CDR1 LNHDA, CDR2 SQIVND (reference sequence). This CDR3 comprises 16 residues. V lost 5 bases and J lost 7; bases outside the gene matches: 13. DNA for the CDR3: TGTGCCAGTAGTCCCCAACCGGGACAGGGGTTTGTTGAAGCTTTCTTT. Translated: CASSPQPGQGFVEAFF.

V is TRBV5-1 and J is TRBJ1-6; 7 nucleotides match TRBD1. Germline CDR1 SGHRS, CDR2 YFSETQ. The CDR3 totals 14 residues. The trim removed 4 bases at V and 10 bases at J, leaving 8 bases unmatched. CDR3 bases: TGCGCCAGCAGCCAAGGGGGCCGGGTCTCACCCCTCCACTTT. It is translated as CASSQGGRVSPLHF.

The rearrangement joins TRBV9 to TRBJ2-7, with 7 bases fitting TRBD1. The V gene's germline CDR1 is SGDLS and CDR2 YYNGEE. CDR3 size: 14 residues. The V segment lost 0 bases and the J segment 6 bases; nucleotides outside the gene matches: 6. CDR3 in amino acids: CASSVGRGIREQYF. CDR3 nucleotides: TGTGCCAGCAGCGTAGGCAGGGGGATCCGCGAGCAGTACTTC. The whole variable domain, remainder taken from reference TRBV9 and TRBJ2-7, is DSGVTQTPKHLITATGQRVTLRCSPRSGDLSVYWYQQSLDQGLQFLIQYYNGEERAKGNILERFSAQQFPDLHSELNLSSLELGDSALYFCASSVGRGIREQYFGPGTRLTVT.

The rearrangement uses TRBV5-4 and TRBJ1-1; TRBD1 might be the D (5 bases). The CDR3 is 14 amino acids. The V end was cut by 0 bases, the J end by 4 bases, with 10 bases between. CDR1 SGHNT and CDR2 YYREEE come from the germline V gene (reference sequence). The CDR3 DNA reads as TGTGCCAGCAGCTTGGGGGGGACGGGCACTGAAGCTTTCTTT. It codes for CASSLGGTGTEAFF.

The chain combines TRBV19 with TRBJ2-2; D not certain. Trimming pared 7 bases from V and 5 bases from J, leaving 14 bases between. The CDR3 is 14 amino acids. The germline V gene has CDR1 LNHDA and CDR2 SQIVND (reference sequence). CDR3 amino acids: CASTESHWTGELFF. CDR3 sequence (DNA): TGTGCCAGTACGGAGAGCCACTGGACCGGGGAGCTGTTTTTT.

CDR3 region: CAIMPQGFREAFF. The CDR3 DNA follows: TGTGCCATCATGCCACAGGGGTTCCGTGAAGCTTTCTTT. The chain employs TRBV10-3 and TRBJ1-1; 7 bases line up with TRBD1. The CDR3 runs 13 residues. V dropped 7 bases and J dropped 7; count of bases not matched to a gene: 9. CDR1 ENHRY and CDR2 SYGVKD come from the germline V gene.

This chain links TRBV2 with TRBJ1-4; TRBD1 matches 8 bases. The V gene end was trimmed by 2 bases and the J gene end by 7 bases; junction bases not matched to a gene: 3. Germline CDR1 is SNHLY and CDR2 is FYNNEI. This CDR3 has 14 amino acids. The CDR3 protein is CASSEQGATEKLFF. CDR3 in DNA: TGTGCCAGCAGTGAACAGGGGGCGACTGAAAAACTGTTTTTT.

This clone was seen a few times. The chain carries TRBV6-5 and TRBJ1-1; 7 bases are shared with TRBD1. Germline assignment: CDR1 MNHEY and CDR2 SVGAGI. The ends lost 8 bases at V and 5 bases at J; junction bases unmatched: 11. CDR3 size: 14 residues. The CDR3 DNA reads TGTGCCAGCCTACGGGGGGCGGGACAGACTGAAGCTTTCTTT. Its translation: CASLRGAGQTEAFF.

V usage is TRBV7-2 and J usage is TRBJ1-2, with D unresolved. Trimming pared 4 bases from V and 0 bases from J, leaving 9 bases between. CDR1 and CDR2 from the germline V gene are SGHTA and FQGNSA. The CDR3 length is 14 residues. The CDR3 here is CASSSRIPNYGYTF. In nucleotides, the CDR3 is TGTGCCAGCAGCTCCCGGATCCCTAACTATGGCTACACCTTC. The full variable domain, rest sourced from reference TRBV7-2 and TRBJ1-2, is GAGVSQSPSNKVTEKGKDVELRCDPISGHTALYWYRQSLGQGLEFLIYFQGNSAPDKSGLPSDRFSAERTGGSVSTLTIQRTQQEDSAVYLCASSSRIPNYGYTFGSGTRLTVV.

There are many counts of this clone. This chain links TRBV29-1 with TRBJ2-5; no definite D call. Germline V lookup: CDR1 SQVTM, CDR2 ANQGSEA. Trimming took 5 bases from V and 1 from J, leaving 8 bases between them. The CDR3 is 12 residues long. In DNA form, the CDR3 reads TGCAGCGTTCTTTCGGGCCAAGAGACCCAGTACTTC. Its protein is CSVLSGQETQYF.

CDR3 protein: CASSPGRGGSLETQYF. The CDR3 DNA follows: TGTGCCAGCAGCCCTGGGAGAGGGGGGAGCCTGGAGACCCAGTACTTC. The chain carries TRBV9 and TRBJ2-5; the D gene could be TRBD1 or TRBD2 (6 bases each). The CDR3 runs to 16 residues. Germline CDR1 SGDLS, CDR2 YYNGEE. V lost 4 bases, J lost 5 bases, and 21 bases lay in between. Supplemented by reference TRBV9 and TRBJ2-5, the full variable domain reads DSGVTQTPKHLITATGQRVTLRCSPRSGDLSVYWYQQSLDQGLQFLIQYYNGEERAKGNILERFSAQQFPDLHSELNLSSLELGDSALYFCASSPGRGGSLETQYFGPGTRLLVL.

V is TRBV24-1 and J is TRBJ2-3; TRBD2 might be the D (5 bases). The ends were cut back, 0 bases at V and 4 bases at J, with 10 bases in the middle. Germline V gives CDR1 KGHDR, CDR2 SFDVKD. The CDR3 has 15 amino acids. The CDR3 loop reads CATSDLQDGADTQYF. The CDR3 bases are TGTGCCACCAGTGATTTGCAAGACGGGGCAGATACGCAGTATTTT.

The V gene is TRBV7-2, the J gene TRBJ2-1, with 11 bases fitting TRBD2. CDR1 is SGHTA and CDR2 is FQGNSA in the germline V gene. This CDR3 region has 15 residues. V gave up 5 bases and J gave up 3 bases; unmatched junction bases: 3. DNA for the CDR3: TGTGCCAGCAGCACCGGGACTAGCGGCTACAATGAGCAGTTCTTC. Translation gives CASSTGTSGYNEQFF.

V gene TRBV29-1 combines with J gene TRBJ1-5; 9 bases are shared with TRBD1. The germline gives CDR1 SQVTM, CDR2 ANQGSEA. V lost 6 bases and J lost 4; bases outside the gene matches: 4. There are 13 residues in the CDR3. CDR3 amino acids: CSVTGTGNQPQHF. CDR3 nucleotides: TGCAGCGTCACCGGGACAGGGAATCAGCCCCAGCATTTT.

The chain employs TRBV6-2 or TRBV6-3 and TRBJ2-2, with D perhaps matching TRBD1 (5 bases). V lost 4 bases and J lost 2, with 14 bases in between. Germline-derived CDR1 and CDR2 are MNHEY and SVGEGT. The length of the CDR3 is 16 residues. The DNA of the CDR3 is TGTGCCAGCAGTTCAGGGCAGACACTAAACACCGGGGAGCTGTTTTTT. It is translated as CASSSGQTLNTGELFF.

The V call is TRBV29-1, the J call TRBJ2-7; 8 positions agree with TRBD2. Germline V gene sequence: CDR1 SQVTM, CDR2 ANQGSEA. The CDR3 has 13 amino acids. V shed 7 bases, J shed 5 bases, and the junction held 10 bases outside the gene matches. CDR3 region: CSARGGLSHEQYF. For the CDR3, the DNA is TGCAGCGCCCGGGGGGGTTTATCGCACGAGCAGTACTTC.

Turning to this clone: Other DNA sequences from this sample encode an identical CDR3 as well. CDR3 residues: CASSRGTGELFF. CDR3 DNA: TGTGCCAGCAGCCGTGGTACCGGGGAGCTGTTTTTT. V and J are TRBV12-3 or TRBV12-4 and TRBJ2-2; D unresolved. V was trimmed by 6 bases and J by 5 bases, leaving 7 bases between them. This CDR3 comprises 12 residues.

The V call is TRBV12-5, the J call TRBJ1-4, with D unclear. V lost 0 bases, J lost 0 bases, and 8 bases lay in between. CDR3 length equals 16 residues. Germline V CDR1 and CDR2: LGHNT, FRNRAP. CDR3 loop: CASGLVITATNEKLFF. DNA of the CDR3: TGTGCTAGTGGTTTGGTAATAACGGCAACTAATGAAAAACTGTTTTTT.

The chain recombines TRBV12-5 with TRBJ2-1, with TRBD2 matching over 7 bases. The CDR3 loop spans 14 amino acids. The germline V gene encodes CDR1 LGHNT and CDR2 FRNRAP. The ends lost 6 bases at V and 2 bases at J; junction bases unmatched: 4. CDR3 amino acids: CASGTGGPYNEQFF. The CDR3 region has the DNA TGTGCTAGTGGGACGGGGGGACCCTACAATGAGCAGTTCTTC.

CDR3 protein: CASSQVGDSPLHF. CDR3 nucleotides: TGTGCCAGCAGCCAAGTGGGGGATTCACCCCTCCACTTT. The chain is built from TRBV3-1 (or the pseudogene TRBV3-2) and TRBJ1-6, with a possible D match to TRBD1 (5 bases). This CDR3 is built from 13 residues. Trimming took off 1 base at V and 8 bases at J, with 6 bases between the two ends. Per germline, CDR1 LGHDT and CDR2 YNNKEL (reference sequence).

The chain links TRBV4-2 to TRBJ1-1; possibly TRBD1 for D (5 bases). The CDR3 contains 14 residues. Trimming pared 0 bases from V and 3 bases from J, leaving 8 bases between. Germline loops: CDR1 LGHNA, CDR2 YNFKEQ. CDR3 in amino acids: CASSQDLGDTEAFF. In nucleotides, the CDR3 is TGTGCCAGCAGCCAAGATCTAGGGGACACTGAAGCTTTCTTT.

The V call is TRBV4-2, the J call TRBJ2-3, with 11 bases identical to TRBD2. With V trimmed by 4 bases and J by 2 bases, 5 bases remained unmatched. Germline V lookup: CDR1 LGHNA, CDR2 YNFKEQ. The CDR3 consists of 16 residues. The CDR3 region has the DNA TGTGCCAGCAGCCCGCTAGCGGGGGGCAACACAGATACGCAGTATTTT. This encodes CASSPLAGGNTDTQYF.

This chain connects TRBV4-1 to TRBJ2-3; either TRBD1 or TRBD2 may supply D (5 bases each). Germline values: CDR1 MGHRA, CDR2 YSYEKL. The CDR3 consists of 13 residues. V was shortened by 8 bases and J by 2 bases, with 11 bases between the two germline ends. The CDR3 here is CASRKGTTDTQYF. The CDR3 region has the DNA TGCGCCAGCCGCAAGGGGACCACAGATACGCAGTATTTT.